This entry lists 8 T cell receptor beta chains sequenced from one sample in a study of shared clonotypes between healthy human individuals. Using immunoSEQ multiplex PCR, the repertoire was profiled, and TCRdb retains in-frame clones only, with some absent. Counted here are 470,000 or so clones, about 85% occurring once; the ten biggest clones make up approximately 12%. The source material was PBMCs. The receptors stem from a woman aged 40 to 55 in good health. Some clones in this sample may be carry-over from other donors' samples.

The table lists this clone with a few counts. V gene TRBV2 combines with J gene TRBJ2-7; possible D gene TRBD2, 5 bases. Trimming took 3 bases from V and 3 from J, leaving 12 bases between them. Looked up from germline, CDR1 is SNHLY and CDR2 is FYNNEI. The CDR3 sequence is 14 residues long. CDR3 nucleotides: TGTGCCAGCAGTGAGACTACCTGGCACTACGAGCAGTACTTC. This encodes CASSETTWHYEQYF.

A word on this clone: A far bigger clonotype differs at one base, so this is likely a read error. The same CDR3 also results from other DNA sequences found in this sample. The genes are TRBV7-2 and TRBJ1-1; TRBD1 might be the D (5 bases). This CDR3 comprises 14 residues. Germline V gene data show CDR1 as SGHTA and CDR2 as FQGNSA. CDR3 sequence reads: CASSFQGFDTEAFF. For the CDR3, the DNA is TGCGCCAGCAGCTTCCAGGGTTTTGACACTGAAGCTTTCTTT.

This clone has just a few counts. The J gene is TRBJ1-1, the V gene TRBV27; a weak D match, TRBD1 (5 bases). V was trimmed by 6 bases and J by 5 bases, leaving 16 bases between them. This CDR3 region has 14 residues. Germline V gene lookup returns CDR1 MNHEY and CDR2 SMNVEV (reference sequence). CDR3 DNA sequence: TGTGCCAGCAGCCTCAGGGTGGCGGGTACTGAAGCTTTCTTT. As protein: CASSLRVAGTEAFF.

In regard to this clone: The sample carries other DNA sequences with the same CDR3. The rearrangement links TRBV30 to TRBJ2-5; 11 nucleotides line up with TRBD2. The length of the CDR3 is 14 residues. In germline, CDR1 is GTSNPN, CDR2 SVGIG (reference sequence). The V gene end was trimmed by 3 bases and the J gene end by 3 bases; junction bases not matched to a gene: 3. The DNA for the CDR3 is TGTGCCTGGAGCCCGGGACTAGCGGAAGAGACCCAGTACTTC. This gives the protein CAWSPGLAEETQYF.

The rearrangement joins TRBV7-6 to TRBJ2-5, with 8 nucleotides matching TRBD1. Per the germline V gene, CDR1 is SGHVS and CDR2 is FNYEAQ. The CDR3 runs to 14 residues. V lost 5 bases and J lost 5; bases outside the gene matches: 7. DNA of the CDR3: TGTGCCAGCAGCGTTGACAGGGGTCGGGAGACCCAGTACTTC. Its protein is CASSVDRGRETQYF.

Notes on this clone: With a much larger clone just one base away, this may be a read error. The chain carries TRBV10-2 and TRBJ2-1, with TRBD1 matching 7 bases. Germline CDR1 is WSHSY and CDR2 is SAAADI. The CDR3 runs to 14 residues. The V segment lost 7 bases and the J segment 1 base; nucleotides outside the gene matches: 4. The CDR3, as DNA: TGCGCCAGCAAATGGGACAGATCCTACAATGAGCAGTTCTTC. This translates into CASKWDRSYNEQFF.

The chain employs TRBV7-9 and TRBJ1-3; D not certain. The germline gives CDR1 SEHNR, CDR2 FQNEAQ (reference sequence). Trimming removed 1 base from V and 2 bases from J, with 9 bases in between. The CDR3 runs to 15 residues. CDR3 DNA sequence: TGTGCCAGCAGCTTAGGTACACCCACTGGAAACACCATATATTTT. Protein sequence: CASSLGTPTGNTIYF.

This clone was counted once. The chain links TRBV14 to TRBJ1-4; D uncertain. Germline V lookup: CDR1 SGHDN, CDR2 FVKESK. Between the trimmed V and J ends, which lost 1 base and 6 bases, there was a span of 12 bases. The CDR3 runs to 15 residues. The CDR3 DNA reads TGTGCCAGCAGCCAAGGTAGCCGTTCGGATGAAAAACTGTTTTTT. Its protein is CASSQGSRSDEKLFF.